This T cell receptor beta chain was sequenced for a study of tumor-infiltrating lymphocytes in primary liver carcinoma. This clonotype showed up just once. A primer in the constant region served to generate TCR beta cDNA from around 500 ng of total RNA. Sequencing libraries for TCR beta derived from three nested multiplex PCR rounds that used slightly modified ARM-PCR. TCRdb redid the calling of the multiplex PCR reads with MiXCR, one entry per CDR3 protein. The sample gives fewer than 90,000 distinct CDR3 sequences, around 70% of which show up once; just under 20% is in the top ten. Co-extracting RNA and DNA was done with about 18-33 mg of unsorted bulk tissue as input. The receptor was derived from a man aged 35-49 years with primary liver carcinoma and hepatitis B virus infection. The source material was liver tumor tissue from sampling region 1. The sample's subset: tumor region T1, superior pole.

The CDR3 nucleotides are TGTGCGACCAGTTACGGGGCTAGCGGGAGATATGAGCAGTACTTC. Protein: CATSYGASGRYEQYF. This chain joins TRBV6-6 and TRBJ2-7; 10 bases line up with TRBD2. The CDR3 has 15 amino acids. Germline V gives CDR1 MNHNY, CDR2 SVGAGI (reference sequence).